The source of this T cell receptor (beta chain) is a study of T-cell memory formation after mild COVID-19. TCRdb analysed the 5' RACE reads with MiXCR anew, one entry per CDR3 protein. This sample has 250,000 to 300,000 distinct CDR3 sequences; more than 15% occur once, and the top ten carry about a fifth. With 6 bases removed from V and 7 bases from J, the gap between germline ends came to 15 bases. The CDR3 runs 13 residues. Within the sample, this clonotype is medium-sized. The origin of this receptor is a man between 18 and 35 years old who had mild COVID-19 (a few samples of this study predate the infection). Cell type and time point are not known. The sequenced material came from PBMCs or a T cell subset sorted from them (not recorded which). The V call is TRBV12-3 or TRBV12-4, the J call TRBJ1-2; D is undetermined. CDR3 protein: CASSQNPPGGYTF. For the CDR3, the DNA is TGTGCCAGCAGCCAAAACCCCCCCGGTGGCTACACCTTC.